The rows below give T cell receptor beta chains drawn from one sample of a study of shared clonotypes between healthy human individuals. The data were produced by immunoSEQ multiplex PCR, yet TCRdb's version contains in-frame clones alone and is incomplete. The sample shows some 1.4 million clones, roughly 96% of them seen only once. Source material: naive CD4+ T cells sorted from blood. These receptors all stem from a man aged 30 to 45 in good health. The CDR3 runs from the conserved cysteine through the conserved F or W. Fields, in order: CDR3 protein, V gene, J gene, clone size. For some rows the clone size is stated as once, few or many, or as a class when expanded; others skip it.

CASSKGSGVSTDTQYF	TRBV19	TRBJ2-3	-
CASSRSHNQPQHF	TRBV4-3	TRBJ1-5	-
CASSPRQDKTGELFF	TRBV11-3	TRBJ2-2	-
CASTYPTGDTQYF	TRBV7-9	TRBJ2-3	-
CASSEQHPLAKNIQYF	TRBV6-1	TRBJ2-4	-
CASSEGQGTTYEQYF	TRBV10-2	TRBJ2-7	-
CASSSAARPEKLFF	TRBV5-4	TRBJ1-4	-
CASSPTAAASYEQYF	TRBV18	TRBJ2-7	once
CASSLTGQGDYGYTF	TRBV7-3	TRBJ1-2	few
CSVSLLSGAKETQYF	TRBV29-1	TRBJ2-5	-
CASSYSEGAGELFF	TRBV6-6	TRBJ2-2	-
CASSSWGGINEKLFF	TRBV14	TRBJ1-4	-
CSVGTYGEQYF	TRBV29-1	TRBJ2-7	-
CASSLGVRAYEQYF	TRBV5-1	TRBJ2-7	-
CASSTRQDSAGAFF	TRBV7-9	TRBJ1-1	-
CASSISSGRGFWYGYTF	TRBV19	TRBJ1-2	-
CASSSGLADEQFF	TRBV18	TRBJ2-1	-
CASSHDLAVHINEQFF	TRBV14	TRBJ2-1	once
CASTKDSSYNEQFF	TRBV25-1	TRBJ2-1	-
CSVEGTQLGETQYF	TRBV29-1	TRBJ2-5	-
CASSRDGSTNEKLFF	TRBV18	TRBJ1-4	-
CASRGEGTSTDTQYF	TRBV9	TRBJ2-3	-
CASSPSGTRNTGELFF	TRBV4-3	TRBJ2-2	-
CASQGYPGANVLTF	TRBV9	TRBJ2-6	-
CASSVGPDRRDRNYGYTF	TRBV9	TRBJ1-2	once
CASSQEPIHEQYF	TRBV4-3	TRBJ2-7	-
CASSLIGQVGYEQYF	TRBV11-2	TRBJ2-7	once
CASSWVGTPATGELFF	TRBV5-1	TRBJ2-2	-
CASSSVPGREQYF	TRBV5-1	TRBJ2-7	-
CASSLREKTFF	TRBV11-3	TRBJ1-1	-
CSVDGAGANVLTF	TRBV29-1	TRBJ2-6	once
CASSNRSRGRGTSGRQRQDEQYF	TRBV21-1	TRBJ2-7	-
CASCPFGTGPLNEQFF	TRBV5-1	TRBJ2-1	-
CSAGTSGNREQFF	TRBV29-1	TRBJ2-1	-
CASSLSLPGSGNTIYF	TRBV4-3	TRBJ1-3	-
CANPVTTGPYEQYF	TRBV19	TRBJ2-7	-
CAIEDRDRETQYF	TRBV6-1	TRBJ2-5	-
CASSPLGELFF	TRBV7-2	TRBJ2-2	-
CASSQLARGAYEQYF	TRBV4-3	TRBJ2-7	-
CASSIVGGPGELFF	TRBV19	TRBJ2-2	-
CASSLEGQGAETQYF	TRBV11-2	TRBJ2-5	-
CASSRVASGQETQYF	TRBV7-2	TRBJ2-5	-
CASSRDSPSNQPQHF	TRBV19	TRBJ1-5	-
CASSGRAISTDTQYF	TRBV18	TRBJ2-3	-
CASSSGQGVFTEAFF	TRBV14	TRBJ1-1	-
CASSPRGGYSYNEQFF	TRBV5-4	TRBJ2-1	-
CASSVASGSNNEQFF	TRBV5-1	TRBJ2-1	-
CASSEQNQPQHF	TRBV2	TRBJ1-5	-
CASSGGQIQETQYF	TRBV2	TRBJ2-5	-
CASSGQLSGNTIYF	TRBV2	TRBJ1-3	-
CASSPGRQMNTEAFF	TRBV18	TRBJ1-1	-
CASSVGGPLNTEAFF	TRBV18	TRBJ1-1	-
CASSLKWASGMETQYF	TRBV7-2	TRBJ2-5	-
CSVAFTLGGTDTQYF	TRBV29-1	TRBJ2-3	-
CASTFTGVNTGELFF	TRBV5-5	TRBJ2-2	-
CASSLTGVETQYF	TRBV9	TRBJ2-5	-
CASSPRPGTRLNGYTF	TRBV2	TRBJ1-2	-
CASSPYGHGAYEQYF	TRBV7-6	TRBJ2-7	-
CASSLGWAGAGYGYTF	TRBV7-2	TRBJ1-2	-
CASSTGADTQYF	TRBV2	TRBJ2-3	-